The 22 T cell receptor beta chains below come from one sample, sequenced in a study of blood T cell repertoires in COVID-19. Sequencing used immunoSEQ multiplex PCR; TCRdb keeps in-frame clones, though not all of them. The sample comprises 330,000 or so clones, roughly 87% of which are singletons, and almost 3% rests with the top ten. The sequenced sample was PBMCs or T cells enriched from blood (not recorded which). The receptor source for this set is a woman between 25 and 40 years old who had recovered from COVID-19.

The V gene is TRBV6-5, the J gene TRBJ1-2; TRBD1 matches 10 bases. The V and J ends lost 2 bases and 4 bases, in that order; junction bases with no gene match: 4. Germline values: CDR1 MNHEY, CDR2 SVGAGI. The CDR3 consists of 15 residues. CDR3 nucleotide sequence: TGTGCCAGCAGTTACGAAAGGACAGGGGGCTATGGCTACACCTTC. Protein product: CASSYERTGGYGYTF.

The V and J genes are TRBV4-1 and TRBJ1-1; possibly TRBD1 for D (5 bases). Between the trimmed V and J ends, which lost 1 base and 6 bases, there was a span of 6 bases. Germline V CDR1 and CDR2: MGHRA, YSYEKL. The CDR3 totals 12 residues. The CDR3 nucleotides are TGCGCCAGCAGCCAAGCGGGGGCTGAAGCTTTCTTT. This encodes CASSQAGAEAFF.

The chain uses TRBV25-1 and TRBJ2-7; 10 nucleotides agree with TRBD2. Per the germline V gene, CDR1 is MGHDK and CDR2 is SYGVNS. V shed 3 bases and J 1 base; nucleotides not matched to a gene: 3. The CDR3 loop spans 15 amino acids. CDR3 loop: CASSDGTSESYEQYF. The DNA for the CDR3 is TGTGCCAGCAGTGACGGGACTAGCGAATCCTACGAGCAGTACTTC.

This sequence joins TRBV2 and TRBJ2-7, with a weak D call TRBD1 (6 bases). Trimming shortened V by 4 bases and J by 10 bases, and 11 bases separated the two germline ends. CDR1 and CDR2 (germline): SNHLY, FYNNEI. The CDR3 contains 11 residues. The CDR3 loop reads CASSGQGRQYF. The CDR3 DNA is TGTGCCAGCAGTGGGCAGGGGCGACAGTACTTC. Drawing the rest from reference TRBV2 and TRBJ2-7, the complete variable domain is EPEVTQTPSHQVTQMGQEVILRCVPISNHLYFYWYRQILGQKVEFLVSFYNNEISEKSEIFDDQFSVERPDGSNFTLKIRSTKLEDSAMYFCASSGQGRQYFGPGTRLTVT.

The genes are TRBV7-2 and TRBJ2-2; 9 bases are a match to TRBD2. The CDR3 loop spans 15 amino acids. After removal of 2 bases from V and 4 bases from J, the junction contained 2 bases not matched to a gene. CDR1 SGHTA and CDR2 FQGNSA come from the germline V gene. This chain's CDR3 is CASSLLAGVTGELFF. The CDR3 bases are TGTGCCAGCAGCTTATTAGCGGGAGTCACCGGGGAGCTGTTTTTT.

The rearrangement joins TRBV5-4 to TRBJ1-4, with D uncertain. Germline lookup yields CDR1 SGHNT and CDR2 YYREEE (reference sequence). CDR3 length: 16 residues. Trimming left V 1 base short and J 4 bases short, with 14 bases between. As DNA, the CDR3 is TGTGCCAGCAGCTTGTATGAGGCGGGAAATAATGAAAAACTGTTTTTT. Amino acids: CASSLYEAGNNEKLFF.

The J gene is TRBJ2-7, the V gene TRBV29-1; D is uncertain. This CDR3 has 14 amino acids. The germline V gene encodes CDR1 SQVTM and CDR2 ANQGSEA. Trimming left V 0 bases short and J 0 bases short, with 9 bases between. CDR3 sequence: CSVEERGNSYEQYF. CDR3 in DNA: TGCAGCGTTGAAGAGCGTGGTAACTCCTACGAGCAGTACTTC.

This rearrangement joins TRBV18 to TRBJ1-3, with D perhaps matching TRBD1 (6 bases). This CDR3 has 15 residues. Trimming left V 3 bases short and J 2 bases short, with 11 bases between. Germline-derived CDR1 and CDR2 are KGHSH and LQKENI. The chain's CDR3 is CASSPPQGTGNTIYF. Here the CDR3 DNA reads TGTGCCAGCTCACCGCCACAGGGAACTGGAAACACCATATATTTT.

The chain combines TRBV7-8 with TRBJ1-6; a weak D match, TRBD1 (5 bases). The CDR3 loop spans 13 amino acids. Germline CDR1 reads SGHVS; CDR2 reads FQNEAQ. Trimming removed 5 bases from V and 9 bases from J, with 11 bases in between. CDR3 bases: TGTGCCAGCAGCGCCGCGGGGACTTCACCCCTCCACTTT. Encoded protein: CASSAAGTSPLHF.

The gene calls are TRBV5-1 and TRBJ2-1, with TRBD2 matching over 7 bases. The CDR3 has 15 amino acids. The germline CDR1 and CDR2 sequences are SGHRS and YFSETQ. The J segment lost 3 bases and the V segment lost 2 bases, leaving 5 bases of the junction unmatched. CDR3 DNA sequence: TGCGCCAGCAGCTTTGGCGGGAGTAGCTACAATGAGCAGTTCTTC. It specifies CASSFGGSSYNEQFF.

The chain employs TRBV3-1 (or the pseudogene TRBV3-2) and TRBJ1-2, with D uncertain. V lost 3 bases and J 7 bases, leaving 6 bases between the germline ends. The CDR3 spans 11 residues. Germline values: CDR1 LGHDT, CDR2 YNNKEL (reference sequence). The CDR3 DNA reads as TGTGCCAGCAGCCACGCGGGTGGCTACACCTTC. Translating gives CASSHAGGYTF.

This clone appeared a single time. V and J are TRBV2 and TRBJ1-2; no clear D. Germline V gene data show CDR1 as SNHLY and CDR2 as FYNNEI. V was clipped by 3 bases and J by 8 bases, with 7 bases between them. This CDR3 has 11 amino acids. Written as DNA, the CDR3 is TGTGCCAGCAGTGAGGAGGAGGGCTACACCTTC. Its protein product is CASSEEEGYTF.

The CDR3 loop is CASSGGDSPYGYTF. CDR3 coding DNA: TGTGCCAGCAGTGGAGGGGACAGTCCCTATGGCTACACCTTC. The chain couples TRBV27 to TRBJ1-2, with 7 bases that match TRBD1. This CDR3 spans 14 amino acids. After removal of 5 bases from V and 4 bases from J, the junction contained 7 bases not matched to a gene. Germline CDR1 reads MNHEY; CDR2 reads SMNVEV (reference sequence).

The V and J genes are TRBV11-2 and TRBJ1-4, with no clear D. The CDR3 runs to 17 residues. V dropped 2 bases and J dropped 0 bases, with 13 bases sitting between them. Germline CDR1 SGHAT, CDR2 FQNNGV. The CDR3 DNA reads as TGTGCCAGCAGCTTAAGTTCAGAAACAGCAACTAATGAAAAACTGTTTTTT. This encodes CASSLSSETATNEKLFF.

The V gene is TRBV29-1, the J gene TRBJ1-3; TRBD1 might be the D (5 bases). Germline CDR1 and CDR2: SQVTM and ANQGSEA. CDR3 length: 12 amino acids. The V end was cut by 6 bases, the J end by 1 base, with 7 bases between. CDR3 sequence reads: CSVQGSGNTIYF. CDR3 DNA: TGCAGCGTCCAGGGATCTGGAAACACCATATATTTT.

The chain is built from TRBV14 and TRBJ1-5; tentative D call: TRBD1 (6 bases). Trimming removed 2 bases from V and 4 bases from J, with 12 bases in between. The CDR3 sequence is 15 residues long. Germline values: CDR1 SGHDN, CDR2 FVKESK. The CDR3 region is CASSQWARGNQPQHF. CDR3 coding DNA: TGTGCCAGCAGCCAATGGGCCAGGGGTAATCAGCCCCAGCATTTT.

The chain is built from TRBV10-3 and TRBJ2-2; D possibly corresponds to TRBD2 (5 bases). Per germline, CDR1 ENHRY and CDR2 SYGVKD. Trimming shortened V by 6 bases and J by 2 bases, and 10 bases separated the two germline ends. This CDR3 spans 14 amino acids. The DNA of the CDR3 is TGTGCCATCAGGTTGGACTTAAACACCGGGGAGCTGTTTTTT. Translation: CAIRLDLNTGELFF.

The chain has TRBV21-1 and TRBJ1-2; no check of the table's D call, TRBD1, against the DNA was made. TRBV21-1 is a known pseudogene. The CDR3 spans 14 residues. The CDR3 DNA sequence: TGTGCCAGCAGCACCGGACAGTTTTCCTTTGGCTACACCTTC. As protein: CASSTGQFSFGYTF.

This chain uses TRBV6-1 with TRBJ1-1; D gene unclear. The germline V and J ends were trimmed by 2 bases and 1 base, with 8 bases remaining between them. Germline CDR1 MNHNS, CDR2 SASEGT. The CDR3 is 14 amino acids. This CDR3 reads CASSEWQANTEAFF. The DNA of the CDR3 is TGTGCCAGCAGTGAATGGCAGGCGAACACTGAAGCTTTCTTT.

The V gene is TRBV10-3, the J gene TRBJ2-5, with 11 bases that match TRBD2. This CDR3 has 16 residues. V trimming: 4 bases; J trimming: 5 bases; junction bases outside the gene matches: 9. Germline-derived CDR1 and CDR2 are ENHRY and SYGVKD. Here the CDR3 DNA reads TGTGCCATCAGTGGTGCATTAGCGGGGGGGAAGGAGACCCAGTACTTC. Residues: CAISGALAGGKETQYF.

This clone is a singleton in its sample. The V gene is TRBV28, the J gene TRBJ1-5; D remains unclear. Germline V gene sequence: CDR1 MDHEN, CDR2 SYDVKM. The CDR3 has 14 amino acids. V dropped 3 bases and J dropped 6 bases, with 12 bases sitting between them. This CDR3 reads CASSFGLGTQPQHF. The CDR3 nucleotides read TGTGCCAGCAGTTTCGGCCTAGGCACTCAGCCCCAGCATTTT.

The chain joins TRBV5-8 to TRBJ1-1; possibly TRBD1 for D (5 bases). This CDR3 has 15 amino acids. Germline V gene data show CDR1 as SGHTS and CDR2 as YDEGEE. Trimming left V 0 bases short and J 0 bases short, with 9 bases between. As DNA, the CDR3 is TGTGCCAGCAGCTTGGGGGGCATCGTGAACACTGAAGCTTTCTTT. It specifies CASSLGGIVNTEAFF.